The T cell receptor beta chain under discussion was sequenced for a study of CD8 T cells in Susac syndrome. Sequencing of TCR beta, carried out with a high-throughput approach, was applied to CD8+ and CD4+ T cells from the blood. Healthy donors matched for age and sex were used as controls. TEMRA cells were FACS-enriched, and CD8+ and CD4+ T cells were isolated negatively. Reverse transcription of roughly 0.45 to 1 ug RNA was performed with random hexamers. Across 54 Vbeta and 13 Jbeta, TCR beta CDR3 was amplified with immunoSEQ multiplex PCR. MiXCR, applied by TCRdb to the immunoSEQ multiplex PCR reads, yields one record per CDR3 protein. The sample gives 130,000 to 150,000 distinct CDR3 sequences, about 94% of which show up once; roughly 0.29% is in the top ten. The sequence came from a human donor in good health. Material: CD8+ T cells from PBMCs.

The CDR3 region has the DNA TGTGCCAGCAGCCCTAACTCCGTGGGAGGGCCCGGGGAGCTGTTTTTT. It encodes CASSPNSVGGPGELFF. The chain carries TRBV3-1 and TRBJ2-2; 7 nucleotides line up with TRBD2. V shed 4 bases, J shed 6 bases, and the junction held 11 bases outside the gene matches. The CDR3 totals 16 residues. CDR1 and CDR2 from the germline V gene are LGHDT and YNNKEL (reference sequence). The whole variable domain, remainder taken from reference TRBV3-1 and TRBJ2-2, is DTAVSQTPKYLVTQMGNDKSIKCEQNLGHDTMYWYKQDSKKFLKIMFSYNNKELIINETVPNRFSPKSPDKAHLNLHINSLELGDSAVYFCASSPNSVGGPGELFFGEGSRLTVL.